The following is a T cell receptor beta chain sequence with its context. This CDR3 is built from 15 residues. Germline loops: CDR1 LGHNA, CDR2 YNFKEQ. Germline trimming cut 4 bases from V and 1 base from J; bases unmatched to any gene: 6. This record comes from a study of early T cells in non-severe SARS-CoV-2 infection. Via MiXCR, TCRdb re-called the 5' RACE reads, giving one row per CDR3 protein. This sample has tens of thousands of distinct CDR3 sequences, with about 15% found just once. Sequenced here: whole blood, sampled at baseline. The chain links TRBV4-2 to TRBJ2-7, with 8 positions matching TRBD1. This receptor was identified in an adult who was a healthcare worker with PCR-confirmed SARS-CoV-2 infection or an uninfected control (not recorded which). DNA for the CDR3: TGTGCCAGCAGCCTAGGACAGGGCACTTCCTACGAGCAGTACTTC. Its protein product is CASSLGQGTSYEQYF.